This T cell receptor beta chain was recovered during a study of OX40 agonist ivuxolimab in advanced cancers. Study overall: Patients were approximately 80% male with ages roughly 23 to 79, mean 60.

Enrollment shut out patients with autoimmune disease history or systemic immunosuppression. Blood draws occurred at baseline, cycle 4 day 1, and cycle 7 day 1. The method was immunoSEQ multiplex PCR; TCRdb's version includes in-frame clones alone and lacks a portion of them. The top ten hold about 0.45% of the sample, which has fewer than 95,000 clones, around nine tenths seen once. As concerns this clone: Its antigen remains unknown.

V lost 5 bases and J lost 5, with 9 bases in between. Germline V gives CDR1 MNHEY, CDR2 SVGAGI. The CDR3 length is 12 residues. Findings and caveats of the study: Nonresponders, in some cases, also had low normalized T-cell clonal expansion.

Sample: CD4+ or CD8+ T cells sorted from blood, taken in a trial of the OX40 agonist ivuxolimab. This sequence was found in an adult with an advanced solid tumor such as melanoma, head and neck, liver or kidney cancer. This chain connects TRBV6-5 to TRBJ2-5, with no clear D. CDR3 nucleotide sequence: TGTGCCAGCAGTCCCCTAGGGGAGACCCAGTACTTC. Its translation: CASSPLGETQYF.